This T cell receptor beta chain derives from a study of blood T cell repertoires in COVID-19. Under the authors' procedure: Amplification of reference gene primers was used by the study to estimate nucleated cell counts. Sequencing was performed with immunoSEQ multiplex PCR; in TCRdb, only in-frame clones are kept and a portion is missing. V and J calls and clone size are as listed in that table; D and trimming were resolved from the DNA. This table holds some 290,000 clones, 85% to 90% found once. The V end was cut by 4 bases, the J end by 6 bases, with 15 bases between. Germline V gene lookup returns CDR1 SGHRS and CDR2 YFSETQ. The CDR3 contains 14 residues. This clone occurred once.

The TCR originated in a woman in her twenties or thirties with COVID-19, enrolled during active disease. The chain carries TRBV5-1 and TRBJ2-3; D ambiguous. The sample taken for sequencing was peripheral blood. CDR3 region: CASSPPDRVDTQYF. The DNA of the CDR3 is TGCGCCAGCAGCCCACCGGATCGGGTTGATACGCAGTATTTT.